Sequencing of this T cell receptor beta chain was carried out in a study of blood T cell repertoires in COVID-19. Two consecutive negative NP/OP PCR tests, clearance, or resolved symptoms defined Cohort 3 recovery. Germline V gene lookup returns CDR1 SGHTA and CDR2 FQGNSA. This CDR3 is built from 16 residues. V was pared by 1 base and J by 4 bases, with 8 bases of the junction left unmatched. This clone showed up just once. The assay was immunoSEQ multiplex PCR, and TCRdb's table has in-frame clones only and misses some. The sample holds some 300,000 clones; roughly nine tenths are singletons and the top ten take 1%.

This TCR was sampled from a woman aged 25-40 years who had recovered from COVID-19. The sample was PBMCs or T cells enriched from blood (not recorded which). The genes are TRBV7-2 and TRBJ2-5; 8 bases are a match to TRBD1. DNA for the CDR3: TGTGCCAGCAGCTTAGGAATGACAGGGGCGGGAGAGACCCAGTACTTC. Amino acids: CASSLGMTGAGETQYF.